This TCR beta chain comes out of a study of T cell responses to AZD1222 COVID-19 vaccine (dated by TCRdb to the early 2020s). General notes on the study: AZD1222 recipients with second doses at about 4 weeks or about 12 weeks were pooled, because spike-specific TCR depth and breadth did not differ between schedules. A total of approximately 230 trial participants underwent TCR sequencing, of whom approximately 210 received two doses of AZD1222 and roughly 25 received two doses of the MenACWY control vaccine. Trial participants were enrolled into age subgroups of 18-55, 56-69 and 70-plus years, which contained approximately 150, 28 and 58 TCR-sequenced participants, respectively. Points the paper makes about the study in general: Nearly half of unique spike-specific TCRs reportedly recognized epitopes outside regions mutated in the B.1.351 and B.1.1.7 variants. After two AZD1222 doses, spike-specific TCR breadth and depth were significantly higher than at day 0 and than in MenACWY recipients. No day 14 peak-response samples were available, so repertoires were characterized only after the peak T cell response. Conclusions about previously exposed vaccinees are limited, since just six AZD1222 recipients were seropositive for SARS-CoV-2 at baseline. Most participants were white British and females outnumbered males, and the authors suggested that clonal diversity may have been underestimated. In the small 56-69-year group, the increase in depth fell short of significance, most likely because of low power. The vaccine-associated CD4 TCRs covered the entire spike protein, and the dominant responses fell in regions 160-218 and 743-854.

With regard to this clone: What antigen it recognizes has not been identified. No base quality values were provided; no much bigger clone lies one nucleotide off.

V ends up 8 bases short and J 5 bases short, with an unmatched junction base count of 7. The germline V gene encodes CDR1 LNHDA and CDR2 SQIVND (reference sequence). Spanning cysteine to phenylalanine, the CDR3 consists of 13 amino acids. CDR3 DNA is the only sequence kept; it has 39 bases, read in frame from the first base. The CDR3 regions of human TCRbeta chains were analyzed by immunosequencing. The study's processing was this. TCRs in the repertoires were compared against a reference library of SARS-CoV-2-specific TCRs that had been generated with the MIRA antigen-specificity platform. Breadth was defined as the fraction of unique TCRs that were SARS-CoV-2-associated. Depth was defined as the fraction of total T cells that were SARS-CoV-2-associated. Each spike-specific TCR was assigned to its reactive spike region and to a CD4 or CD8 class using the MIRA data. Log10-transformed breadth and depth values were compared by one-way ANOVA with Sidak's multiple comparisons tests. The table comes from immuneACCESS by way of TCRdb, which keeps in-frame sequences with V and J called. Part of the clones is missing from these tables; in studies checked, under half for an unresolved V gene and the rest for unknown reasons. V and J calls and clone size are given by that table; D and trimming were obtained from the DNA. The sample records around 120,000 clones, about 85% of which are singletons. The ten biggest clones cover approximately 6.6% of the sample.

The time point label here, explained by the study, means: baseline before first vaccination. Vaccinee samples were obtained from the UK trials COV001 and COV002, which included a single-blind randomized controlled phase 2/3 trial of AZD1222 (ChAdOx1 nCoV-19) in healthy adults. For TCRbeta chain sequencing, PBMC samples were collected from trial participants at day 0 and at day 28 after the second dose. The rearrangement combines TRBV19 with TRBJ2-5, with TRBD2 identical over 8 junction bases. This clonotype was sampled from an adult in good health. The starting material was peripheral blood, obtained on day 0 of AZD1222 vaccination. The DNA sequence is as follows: TGTGCCAGTGACTCGGGGGGGATTGAGACCCAGTACTTC. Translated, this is CASDSGGIETQYF. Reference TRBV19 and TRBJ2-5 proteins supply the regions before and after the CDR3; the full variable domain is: DGGITQSPKYLFRKEGQNVTLSCEQNLNHDAMYWYRQDPGQGLRLIYYSQIVNDFQKGDIAEGYSVSREKKESFPLTVTSAQKNPTAFYLCASDSGGIETQYFGPGTRLLVL.